This entry lists 31 T cell receptor beta chains sequenced from one sample in a study of cytomegalovirus exposure and HLA in healthy donors. Vbeta (60) and Jbeta (13) primers were used in the PCR. Clones were read by immunoSEQ multiplex PCR, and TCRdb kept only the in-frame ones, dropping some. Of 130,000 to 150,000 clones in the sample, 65% to 90% were seen once. Sequencing used PBMCs. The source of these receptors is a woman aged 30 to 39 in good health and CMV-seronegative.

V is TRBV6-1 and J is TRBJ2-7; TRBD2 matches 9 bases. CDR3 size: 15 residues. The germline V gene has CDR1 MNHNS and CDR2 SASEGT. The trim removed 4 bases at V and 0 bases at J, leaving 4 bases unmatched. The CDR3 nucleotides are TGTGCCAGCAGTGGACTAGCGGATAGCTCCTACGAGCAGTACTTC. Residues: CASSGLADSSYEQYF.

V usage is TRBV15 and J usage is TRBJ1-1; tentatively, D is TRBD1 (5 bases). The V gene's germline CDR1 is LNHNV and CDR2 YYDKDF (reference sequence). The CDR3 length is 15 residues. V shed 8 bases and J shed 1 base, with 17 bases lying between them. The CDR3 sequence: CATWDRRGKNTEAFF. CDR3 nucleotide sequence: TGTGCCACCTGGGATAGGAGGGGAAAGAACACTGAAGCTTTCTTT.

This clone was seen once. This chain connects TRBV29-1 to TRBJ1-5; 7 positions agree with TRBD1. CDR1 is SQVTM and CDR2 is ANQGSEA in the germline V gene. This CDR3 has 14 amino acids. V gave up 7 bases and J gave up 5 bases; unmatched junction bases: 11. The CDR3, as DNA: TGCAGCGCAACTACAGGACAGGTCGATCAGCCCCAGCATTTT. Translated: CSATTGQVDQPQHF.

This clone was seen only once. A junction boundary mismatches the germline segment, possibly from a read error. The chain couples TRBV7-9 to TRBJ1-4; 7 bases are shared with TRBD1. CDR3 size: 14 residues. The V gene's germline CDR1 is SEHNR and CDR2 FQNEAQ (reference sequence). The CDR3 DNA follows: TGTTCCAGCAGCTTAGCGCGACAGGGAGAAAAACTGTTTTTT. It encodes CSSSLARQGEKLFF.

V usage is TRBV5-1 and J usage is TRBJ2-7, with 11 bases lining up with TRBD1. The J segment lost 2 bases and the V segment lost 0 bases, leaving 1 base of the junction unmatched. Germline lookup yields CDR1 SGHRS and CDR2 YFSETQ. This CDR3 region has 15 residues. DNA for the CDR3: TGCGCCAGCAGCTTGGAGGACAGGGGGCCCTACGAGCAGTACTTC. Protein: CASSLEDRGPYEQYF.

This clone occurred a few times. The chain couples TRBV15 to TRBJ2-5; tentative D call: TRBD1 (5 bases). This CDR3 has 14 amino acids. Germline V gene lookup returns CDR1 LNHNV and CDR2 YYDKDF (reference sequence). The V end lost 3 bases, the J end lost 0 bases, and 8 bases lay between the germline ends. The CDR3 sequence is CATSRDIDQETQYF. The CDR3 DNA reads as TGTGCCACCAGCAGGGACATCGACCAAGAGACCCAGTACTTC.

There are a few counts of this clone. The J gene is TRBJ2-2, the V gene TRBV5-6; 8 nucleotides match TRBD1. CDR3 length: 15 amino acids. V was clipped by 2 bases and J by 3 bases; unmatched bases: 3. Per germline, CDR1 SGHDT and CDR2 YYEEEE. The CDR3 is CASSLGTGYTGELFF. DNA for the CDR3: TGTGCCAGCAGCTTAGGGACAGGTTACACCGGGGAGCTGTTTTTT. The complete variable domain, with remaining parts taken from reference TRBV5-6 and TRBJ2-2, reads DAGVTQSPTHLIKTRGQQVTLRCSPKSGHDTVSWYQQALGQGPQFIFQYYEEEERQRGNFPDRFSGHQFPNYSSELNVNALLLGDSALYLCASSLGTGYTGELFFGEGSRLTVL.

This chain connects TRBV4-1 to TRBJ1-6, with D unresolved. The CDR3 sequence is 15 residues long. In germline, CDR1 is MGHRA, CDR2 YSYEKL. V was trimmed by 1 base and J by 9 bases, leaving 13 bases between them. This chain's CDR3 is CASSQGGVVRSPLHF. The DNA of the CDR3 is TGCGCCAGCAGCCAAGGAGGCGTTGTCCGTTCACCCCTCCACTTT.

The chain employs TRBV10-3 and TRBJ2-5, with 9 bases identical to TRBD1. Germline V CDR1 and CDR2: ENHRY, SYGVKD. Trimming at V came to 7 bases and at J to 11 bases, leaving 11 bases not matched to a gene. The CDR3 extends over 13 amino acids. The chain's CDR3 is CAIMIDRGREQYF. The CDR3 bases are TGTGCCATCATGATTGACAGGGGGAGGGAGCAGTACTTC.

The chain couples TRBV7-2 to TRBJ2-6; D perhaps matches TRBD2 (5 bases). The germline CDR1 and CDR2 sequences are SGHTA and FQGNSA. Trimming removed 3 bases from V and 2 bases from J, with 8 bases in between. This CDR3 is 15 amino acids long. The CDR3 DNA sequence: TGTGCCAGCAGCTTCGGGGATACTGGGGCCAACGTCCTGACTTTC. Residues: CASSFGDTGANVLTF.

The chain couples TRBV29-1 to TRBJ2-5, with 13 bases matching TRBD2. Germline trimming cut 3 bases from V and 2 bases from J; bases unmatched to any gene: 6. Germline values: CDR1 SQVTM, CDR2 ANQGSEA. The CDR3 extends over 16 amino acids. The CDR3 nucleotides are TGCAGCGTTGAGGGCCGGACTAGCGGGGGTCAAGAGACCCAGTACTTC. Residues: CSVEGRTSGGQETQYF.

The chain employs TRBV2 and TRBJ2-3, with TRBD2 matching over 8 bases. V trimming: 3 bases; J trimming: 0 bases; junction bases outside the gene matches: 11. This CDR3 comprises 18 residues. Germline CDR1 and CDR2: SNHLY and FYNNEI. DNA of the CDR3: TGTGCCAGCAGTGAGGCGGGGGGCTCTTTAAGGAGCACAGATACGCAGTATTTT. It translates to CASSEAGGSLRSTDTQYF.

The V call is TRBV7-6, the J call TRBJ1-5; D is unresolved. Looked up from germline, CDR1 is SGHVS and CDR2 is FNYEAQ. The CDR3 covers 15 residues. Trimming removed 0 bases from V and 5 bases from J, with 11 bases in between. CDR3 amino acids: CASSLADGEDQPQHF. Written as DNA, the CDR3 is TGTGCCAGCAGCTTAGCGGACGGGGAGGATCAGCCCCAGCATTTT.

This sequence joins TRBV13 and TRBJ1-2; D call uncertain. The CDR3 extends over 11 amino acids. From germline, CDR1 is PRHDT and CDR2 FYEKMQ (reference sequence). V shed 2 bases and J shed 7 bases, with 5 bases lying between them. The CDR3 loop reads CASSLSRGYTF. CDR3 DNA: TGTGCCAGCAGCTTATCGCGTGGCTACACCTTC.

V usage is TRBV25-1 and J usage is TRBJ2-1, with 10 positions matching TRBD2. The CDR3 is 12 residues long. Germline CDR1 MGHDK, CDR2 SYGVNS. The CDR3 region is CVLAGVYNEQFF. DNA for the CDR3: TGTGTCCTAGCGGGGGTCTACAATGAGCAGTTCTTC.

The CDR3 DNA follows: TGTGCCAGCAGCCCCTGGGACAGGGAGTACGAGCAGTACTTC. Protein sequence: CASSPWDREYEQYF. This chain links TRBV13 with TRBJ2-7; 9 bases are shared with TRBD1. J gave up 4 bases and V 5 bases, and 6 bases lay outside the gene matches. The CDR3 covers 14 residues. Germline CDR1 and CDR2: PRHDT and FYEKMQ (reference sequence).

This chain connects TRBV10-2 to TRBJ2-1, with TRBD2 matching over 15 bases. From germline, CDR1 is WSHSY and CDR2 SAAADI. Trimming at V came to 3 bases and at J to 9 bases, leaving 12 bases not matched to a gene. CDR3 length: 18 amino acids. The CDR3 protein is CASSDWGTSGRSRGEQFF. The CDR3 DNA reads TGCGCCAGCAGTGATTGGGGGACTAGCGGGAGGTCTAGGGGTGAGCAGTTCTTC.

The gene calls are TRBV5-1 and TRBJ1-4, with TRBD1 identical over 7 bases. The CDR3 sequence is 13 residues long. Germline CDR1 SGHRS, CDR2 YFSETQ. J gave up 5 bases and V 7 bases, and 5 bases lay outside the gene matches. CDR3 bases: TGCGCCAGCGGCGACAGGGTGAATGAAAAACTGTTTTTT. Translation gives CASGDRVNEKLFF.

This clone is a singleton in its sample. The V call is TRBV7-2, the J call TRBJ2-5; the D gene is possibly TRBD1 (6 bases). This CDR3 comprises 14 residues. The V and J ends lost 10 bases and 1 base respectively, with 16 bases between them. The germline V gene encodes CDR1 SGHTA and CDR2 FQGNSA. This chain's CDR3 is CATQRTAAQETQYF. CDR3 sequence (DNA): TGTGCCACCCAGAGGACAGCCGCCCAAGAGACCCAGTACTTC. The full variable domain, in which reference TRBV7-2 and TRBJ2-5 provide the parts outside the CDR3, is GAGVSQSPSNKVTEKGKDVELRCDPISGHTALYWYRQSLGQGLEFLIYFQGNSAPDKSGLPSDRFSAERTGGSVSTLTIQRTQQEDSAVYLCATQRTAAQETQYFGPGTRLLVL.

This chain connects TRBV2 to TRBJ2-2, with 7 bases matching TRBD1. Trimming at V came to 4 bases and at J to 1 base, leaving 3 bases not matched to a gene. This CDR3 region has 15 residues. In germline, CDR1 is SNHLY, CDR2 FYNNEI. The CDR3 protein is CASSGQGENTGELFF. CDR3 in DNA: TGTGCCAGCAGTGGGCAGGGGGAGAACACCGGGGAGCTGTTTTTT.

The chain employs TRBV27 and TRBJ2-3, with D maybe TRBD2 (6 bases). The CDR3 covers 15 residues. With 3 bases removed from V and 2 bases from J, the gap between germline ends came to 12 bases. Looked up from germline, CDR1 is MNHEY and CDR2 is SMNVEV (reference sequence). DNA for the CDR3: TGTGCCAGCAGTTTGTCCAGCGGGCCCACAGATACGCAGTATTTT. Protein sequence: CASSLSSGPTDTQYF.

V usage is TRBV19 and J usage is TRBJ2-5; D not resolved. Germline V gives CDR1 LNHDA, CDR2 SQIVND (reference sequence). Trimming left V 4 bases short and J 5 bases short, with 20 bases between. The CDR3 is made up of 16 amino acids. The CDR3 sequence is CASSNRHARPGETQYF. CDR3 bases: TGTGCCAGTAGTAACCGACACGCACGCCCTGGGGAGACCCAGTACTTC.

This chain uses TRBV6-4 with TRBJ2-3, with TRBD2 matching 12 bases. The CDR3 runs to 15 residues. V lost 6 bases, J lost 4 bases, and 5 bases stayed unmatched. Germline CDR1 and CDR2: MRHNA and SNTAGT. The CDR3 DNA reads TGTGCCAGCAGCGCCAGACTAGCGGGAGCAGATACGCAGTATTTT. Protein sequence: CASSARLAGADTQYF.

This chain connects TRBV27 to TRBJ1-2; 8 bases are shared with TRBD1. V trimming: 5 bases; J trimming: 8 bases; junction bases outside the gene matches: 4. CDR1 is MNHEY, CDR2 SMNVEV, per germline (reference sequence). The CDR3 spans 12 residues. CDR3 amino acids: CASSPRGRGYTF. The CDR3 DNA follows: TGTGCCAGCAGTCCCAGGGGGCGCGGCTACACCTTC.

The rearrangement joins TRBV5-6 to TRBJ2-3; 10 bases align to TRBD1. The CDR3 length is 18 residues. J lost 4 bases, V lost 0 bases, and 11 bases had no gene match. Germline CDR1 reads SGHDT; CDR2 reads YYEEEE. The CDR3 loop is CASSLGVRTGGESDTQYF. The CDR3, as DNA: TGTGCCAGCAGCTTGGGGGTTCGGACAGGGGGTGAGTCAGATACGCAGTATTTT.

The genes are TRBV6-6 and TRBJ1-5; D is uncertain. The CDR3 is made up of 15 amino acids. Germline loops: CDR1 MNHNY, CDR2 SVGAGI (reference sequence). Between the trimmed V and J ends, which lost 0 bases and 11 bases, there was a span of 17 bases. Here the CDR3 reads CASSYSRRDFLAQHF. In DNA form, the CDR3 reads TGTGCCAGCAGTTACTCGAGACGGGATTTTTTGGCCCAGCATTTT.

The chain has TRBV10-3 and TRBJ1-5; D not certain. This CDR3 is 14 amino acids long. Germline V gene data show CDR1 as ENHRY and CDR2 as SYGVKD. Trimming left V 2 bases short and J 0 bases short, with 5 bases between. CDR3 sequence reads: CAISEEDSNQPQHF. For the CDR3, the DNA is TGTGCCATCAGTGAGGAGGATAGCAATCAGCCCCAGCATTTT.

This chain connects TRBV7-9 to TRBJ1-4; perhaps TRBD1 as D (5 bases). The ends were cut back, 3 bases at V and 0 bases at J, with 17 bases in the middle. Germline loops: CDR1 SEHNR, CDR2 FQNEAQ (reference sequence). This CDR3 is built from 18 residues. CDR3 residues: CASSFRGAGTATNEKLFF. Written as DNA, the CDR3 is TGTGCCAGCAGCTTTCGGGGCGCGGGGACGGCAACTAATGAAAAACTGTTTTTT.

The chain uses TRBV27 and TRBJ2-1, with D hard to call. From germline, CDR1 is MNHEY and CDR2 SMNVEV (reference sequence). The CDR3 totals 14 residues. V dropped 5 bases and J dropped 3 bases, with 11 bases sitting between them. CDR3 sequence (DNA): TGTGCCAGCAGTAGCGCCTCCCGCTACAATGAGCAGTTCTTC. Its translation: CASSSASRYNEQFF.

The rearrangement joins TRBV30 to TRBJ1-3; 8 positions agree with TRBD1. Germline CDR1 is GTSNPN and CDR2 is SVGIG (reference sequence). CDR3 length: 14 residues. The ends lost 2 bases at V and 6 bases at J; junction bases unmatched: 6. CDR3 sequence reads: CAWSRDRSANTIYF. The DNA of the CDR3 is TGTGCCTGGAGTCGGGACAGGAGCGCAAACACCATATATTTT.

The chain recombines TRBV27 with TRBJ1-5, with 8 bases matching TRBD1. V shed 4 bases and J 1 base; nucleotides not matched to a gene: 6. CDR3 length: 16 residues. CDR1 and CDR2 from the germline V gene are MNHEY and SMNVEV (reference sequence). The CDR3 DNA follows: TGTGCCAGCAGTTCCCCACGACAGGGGAGCAATCAGCCCCAGCATTTT. It yields the protein CASSSPRQGSNQPQHF.